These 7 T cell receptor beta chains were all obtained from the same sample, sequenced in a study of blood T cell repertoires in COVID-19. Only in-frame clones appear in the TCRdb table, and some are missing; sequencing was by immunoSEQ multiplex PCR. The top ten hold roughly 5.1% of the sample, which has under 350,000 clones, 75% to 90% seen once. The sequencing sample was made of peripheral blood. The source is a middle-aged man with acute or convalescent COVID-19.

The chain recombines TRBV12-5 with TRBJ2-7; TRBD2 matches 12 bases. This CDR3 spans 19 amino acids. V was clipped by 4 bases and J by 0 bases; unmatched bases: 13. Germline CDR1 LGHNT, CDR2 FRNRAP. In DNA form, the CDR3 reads TGTGCTAGTGGTTCCCCGGGACTAGCGGGCCTGTTAAGCTCCTACGAGCAGTACTTC. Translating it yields CASGSPGLAGLLSSYEQYF.

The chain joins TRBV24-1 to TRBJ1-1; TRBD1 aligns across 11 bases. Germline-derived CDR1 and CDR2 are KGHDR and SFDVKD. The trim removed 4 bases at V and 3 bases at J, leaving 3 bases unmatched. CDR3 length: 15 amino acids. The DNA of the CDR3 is TGTGCCACCAGTGACCCGGGACAGGGGGACACTGAAGCTTTCTTT. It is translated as CATSDPGQGDTEAFF.

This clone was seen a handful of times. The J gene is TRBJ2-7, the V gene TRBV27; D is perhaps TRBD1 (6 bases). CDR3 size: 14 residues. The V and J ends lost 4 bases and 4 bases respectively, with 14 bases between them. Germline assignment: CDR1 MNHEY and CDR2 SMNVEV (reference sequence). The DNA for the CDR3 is TGTGCCAGCAGTTCCCGGGACATTCTTTACGAGCAGTACTTC. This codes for CASSSRDILYEQYF.

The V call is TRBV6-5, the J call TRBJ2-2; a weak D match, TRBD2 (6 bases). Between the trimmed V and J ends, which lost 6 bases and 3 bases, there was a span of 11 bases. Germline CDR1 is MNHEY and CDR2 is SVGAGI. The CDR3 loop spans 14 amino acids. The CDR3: CASRAGTYTGELFF. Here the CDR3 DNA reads TGTGCCAGCAGGGCAGGGACTTACACCGGGGAGCTGTTTTTT.

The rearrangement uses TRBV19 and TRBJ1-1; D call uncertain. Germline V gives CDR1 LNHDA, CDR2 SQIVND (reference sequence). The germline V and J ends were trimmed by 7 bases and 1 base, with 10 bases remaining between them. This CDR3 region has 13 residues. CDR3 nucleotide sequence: TGTGCCAGTAATGAGAGAGGGAACACTGAAGCTTTCTTT. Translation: CASNERGNTEAFF.

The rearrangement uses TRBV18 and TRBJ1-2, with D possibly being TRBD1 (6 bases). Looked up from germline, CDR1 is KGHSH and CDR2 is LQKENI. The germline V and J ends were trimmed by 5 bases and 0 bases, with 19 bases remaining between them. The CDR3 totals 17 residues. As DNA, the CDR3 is TGTGCCAGCTCAGGACAGAACCCGAAAGTTTCTAACTATGGCTACACCTTC. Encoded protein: CASSGQNPKVSNYGYTF.

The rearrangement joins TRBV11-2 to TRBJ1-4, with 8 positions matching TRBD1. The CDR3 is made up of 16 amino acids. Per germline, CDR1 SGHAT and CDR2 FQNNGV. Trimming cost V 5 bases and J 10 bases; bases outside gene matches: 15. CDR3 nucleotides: TGTGCCAGCAGCGGGCGGGACAGGCCACCCGAAGGAAAACTGTTTTTT. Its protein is CASSGRDRPPEGKLFF.